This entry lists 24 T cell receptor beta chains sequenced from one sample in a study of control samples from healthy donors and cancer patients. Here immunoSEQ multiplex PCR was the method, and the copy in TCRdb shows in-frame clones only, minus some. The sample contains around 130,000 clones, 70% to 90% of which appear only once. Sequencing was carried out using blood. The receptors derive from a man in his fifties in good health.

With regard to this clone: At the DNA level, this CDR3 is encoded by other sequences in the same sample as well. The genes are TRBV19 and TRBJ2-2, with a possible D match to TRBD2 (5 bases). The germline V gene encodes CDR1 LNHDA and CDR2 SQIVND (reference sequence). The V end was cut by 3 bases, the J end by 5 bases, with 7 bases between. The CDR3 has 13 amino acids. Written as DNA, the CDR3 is TGTGCCAGTAGTATCCGAGGGACCGGGGAGCTGTTTTTT. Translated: CASSIRGTGELFF.

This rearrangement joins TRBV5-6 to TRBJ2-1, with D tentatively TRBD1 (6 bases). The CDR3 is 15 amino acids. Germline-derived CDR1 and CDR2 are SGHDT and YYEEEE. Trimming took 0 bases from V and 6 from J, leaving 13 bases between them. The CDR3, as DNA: TGTGCCAGCAGCTTGGAGCCAGGGGTGGTCAATGAGCAGTTCTTC. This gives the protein CASSLEPGVVNEQFF.

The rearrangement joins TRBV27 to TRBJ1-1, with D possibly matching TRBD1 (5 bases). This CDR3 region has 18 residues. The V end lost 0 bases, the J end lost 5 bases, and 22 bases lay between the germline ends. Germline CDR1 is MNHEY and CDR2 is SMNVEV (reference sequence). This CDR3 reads CASSLSKNGIGGRTEAFF. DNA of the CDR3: TGTGCCAGCAGTTTATCGAAAAACGGTATTGGGGGGAGGACTGAAGCTTTCTTT.

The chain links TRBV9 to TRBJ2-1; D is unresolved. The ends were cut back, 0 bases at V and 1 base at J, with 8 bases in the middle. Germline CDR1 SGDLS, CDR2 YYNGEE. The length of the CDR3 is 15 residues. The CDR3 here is CASSVGGQSYNEQFF. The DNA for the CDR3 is TGTGCCAGCAGCGTAGGAGGTCAGTCCTACAATGAGCAGTTCTTC.

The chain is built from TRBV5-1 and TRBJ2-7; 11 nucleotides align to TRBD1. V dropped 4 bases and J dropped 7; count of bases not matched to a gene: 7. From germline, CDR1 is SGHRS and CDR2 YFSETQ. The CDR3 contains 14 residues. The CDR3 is CASSLGQGAREQYF. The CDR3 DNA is TGCGCCAGCAGCCTTGGACAGGGGGCGCGAGAGCAGTACTTC.

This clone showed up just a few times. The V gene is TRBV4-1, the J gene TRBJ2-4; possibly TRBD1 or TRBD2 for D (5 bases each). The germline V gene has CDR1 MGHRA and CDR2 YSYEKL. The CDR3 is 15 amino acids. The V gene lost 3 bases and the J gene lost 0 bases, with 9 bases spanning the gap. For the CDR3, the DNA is TGCGCCAGCAGCCATGAGGGGCTAGCCAAAAACATTCAGTACTTC. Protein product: CASSHEGLAKNIQYF.

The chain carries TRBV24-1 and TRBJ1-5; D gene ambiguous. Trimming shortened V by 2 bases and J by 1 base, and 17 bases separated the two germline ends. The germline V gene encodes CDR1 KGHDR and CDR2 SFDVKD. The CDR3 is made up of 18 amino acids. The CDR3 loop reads CATSDSKKSGLSNQPQHF. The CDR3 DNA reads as TGTGCCACCAGTGATTCTAAAAAATCAGGATTGAGCAATCAGCCCCAGCATTTT.

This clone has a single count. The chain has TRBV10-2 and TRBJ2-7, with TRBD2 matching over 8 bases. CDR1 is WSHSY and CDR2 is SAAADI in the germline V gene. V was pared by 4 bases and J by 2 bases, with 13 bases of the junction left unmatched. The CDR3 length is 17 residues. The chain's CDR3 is CASSATARGGATYEQYF. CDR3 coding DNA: TGCGCCAGCAGTGCTACCGCTCGGGGGGGGGCAACCTACGAGCAGTACTTC.

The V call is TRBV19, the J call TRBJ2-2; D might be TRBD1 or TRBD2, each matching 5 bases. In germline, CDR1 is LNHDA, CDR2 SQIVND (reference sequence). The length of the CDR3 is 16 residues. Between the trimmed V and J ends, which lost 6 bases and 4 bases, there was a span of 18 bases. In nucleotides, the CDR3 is TGTGCCAGTAGCCACCGGGACCGAATTCGCACCGGGGAGCTGTTTTTT. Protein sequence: CASSHRDRIRTGELFF.

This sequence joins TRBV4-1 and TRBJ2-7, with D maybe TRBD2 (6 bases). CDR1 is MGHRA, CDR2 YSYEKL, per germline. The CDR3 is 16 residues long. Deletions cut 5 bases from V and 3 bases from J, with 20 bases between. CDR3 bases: TGCGCCAGCAGCTCAGGTGGAGGGACGGGGGTCTACGAGCAGTACTTC. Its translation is CASSSGGGTGVYEQYF.

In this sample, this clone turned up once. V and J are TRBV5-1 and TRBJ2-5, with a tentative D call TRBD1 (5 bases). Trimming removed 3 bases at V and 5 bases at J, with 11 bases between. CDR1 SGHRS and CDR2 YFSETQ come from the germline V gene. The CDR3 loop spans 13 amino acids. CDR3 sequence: CASSSQGWETQYF. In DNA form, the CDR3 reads TGCGCCAGCAGCTCCCAGGGTTGGGAGACCCAGTACTTC. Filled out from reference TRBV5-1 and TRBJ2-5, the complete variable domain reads KAGVTQTPRYLIKTRGQQVTLSCSPISGHRSVSWYQQTPGQGLQFLFEYFSETQRNKGNFPGRFSGRQFSNSRSEMNVSTLELGDSALYLCASSSQGWETQYFGPGTRLLVL.

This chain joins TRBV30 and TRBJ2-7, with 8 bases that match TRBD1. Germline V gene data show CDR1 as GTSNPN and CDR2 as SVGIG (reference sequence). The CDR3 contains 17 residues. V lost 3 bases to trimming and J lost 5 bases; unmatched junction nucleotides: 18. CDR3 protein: CAWRPPGMRTGTNEQYF. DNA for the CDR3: TGTGCCTGGAGGCCCCCGGGAATGAGGACAGGGACAAACGAGCAGTACTTC.

CDR3 DNA: TGTGCCAGCAGCGTGGGACAGGGGGGCACTGAAGCTTTCTTT. It specifies CASSVGQGGTEAFF. V usage is TRBV9 and J usage is TRBJ1-1, with 11 bases identical to TRBD1. J was trimmed by 4 bases and V by 2 bases; bases with no gene match: 1. Germline CDR1 reads SGDLS; CDR2 reads YYNGEE. The CDR3 totals 14 residues.

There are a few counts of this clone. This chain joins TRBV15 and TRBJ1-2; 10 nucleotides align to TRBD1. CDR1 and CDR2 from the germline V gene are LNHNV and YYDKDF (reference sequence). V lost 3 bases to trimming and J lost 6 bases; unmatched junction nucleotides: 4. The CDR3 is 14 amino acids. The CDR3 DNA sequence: TGTGCCACCAGCAGGCGGGACAGGGGTAATGGCTACACCTTC. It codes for CATSRRDRGNGYTF. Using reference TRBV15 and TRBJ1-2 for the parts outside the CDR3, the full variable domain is DAMVIQNPRYQVTQFGKPVTLSCSQTLNHNVMYWYQQKSSQAPKLLFHYYDKDFNNEADTPDNFQSRRPNTSFCFLDIRSPGLGDTAMYLCATSRRDRGNGYTFGSGTRLTVV.

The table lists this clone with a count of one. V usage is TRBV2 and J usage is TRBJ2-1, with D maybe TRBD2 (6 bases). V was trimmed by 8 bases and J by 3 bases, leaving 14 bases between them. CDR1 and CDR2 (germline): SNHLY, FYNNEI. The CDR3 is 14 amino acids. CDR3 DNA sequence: TGTGCCAGCCCTAACGGGGGAATCTACAATGAGCAGTTCTTC. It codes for CASPNGGIYNEQFF.

CDR3 nucleotide sequence: TGTGCCAGCAGATTGACACTCTCATCTGGAAACACCATATATTTT. It codes for CASRLTLSSGNTIYF. The chain combines TRBV6-5 with TRBJ1-3, with unresolved D. The germline V gene encodes CDR1 MNHEY and CDR2 SVGAGI. The germline V and J ends were trimmed by 6 bases and 1 base, with 13 bases remaining between them. CDR3 length: 15 residues.

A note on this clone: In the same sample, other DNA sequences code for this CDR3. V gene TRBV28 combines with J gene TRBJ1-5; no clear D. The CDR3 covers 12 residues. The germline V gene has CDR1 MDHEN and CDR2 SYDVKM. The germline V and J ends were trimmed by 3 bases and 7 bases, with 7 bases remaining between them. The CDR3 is CASSLLGQPQHF. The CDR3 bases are TGTGCCAGCAGTTTGCTTGGACAGCCCCAGCATTTT.

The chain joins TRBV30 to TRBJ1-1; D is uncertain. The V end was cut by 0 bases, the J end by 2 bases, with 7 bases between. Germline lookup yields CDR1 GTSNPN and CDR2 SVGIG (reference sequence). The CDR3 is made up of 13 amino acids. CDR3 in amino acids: CAWSVGANTEAFF. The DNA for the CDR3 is TGTGCCTGGAGTGTAGGAGCAAACACTGAAGCTTTCTTT.

The CDR3 sequence is CAWSVLLQETQYF. The CDR3 nucleotides are TGTGCCTGGAGTGTATTACTCCAAGAGACCCAGTACTTC. This chain uses TRBV30 with TRBJ2-5; D unclear. V shed 0 bases and J shed 1 base, with 6 bases lying between them. The CDR3 consists of 13 residues. Germline V gene data show CDR1 as GTSNPN and CDR2 as SVGIG (reference sequence).

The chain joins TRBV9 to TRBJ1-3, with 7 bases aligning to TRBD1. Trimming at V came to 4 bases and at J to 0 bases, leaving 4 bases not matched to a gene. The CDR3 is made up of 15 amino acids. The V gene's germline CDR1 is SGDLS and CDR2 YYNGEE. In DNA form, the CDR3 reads TGTGCCAGCAGCTCCGGGACAGCCTCTGGAAACACCATATATTTT. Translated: CASSSGTASGNTIYF.

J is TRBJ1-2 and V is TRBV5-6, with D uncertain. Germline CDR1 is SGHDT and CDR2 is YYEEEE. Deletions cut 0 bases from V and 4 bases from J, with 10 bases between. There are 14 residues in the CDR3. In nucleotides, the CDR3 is TGTGCCAGCAGCTTGGATGGCAGTCTCTATGGCTACACCTTC. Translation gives CASSLDGSLYGYTF.

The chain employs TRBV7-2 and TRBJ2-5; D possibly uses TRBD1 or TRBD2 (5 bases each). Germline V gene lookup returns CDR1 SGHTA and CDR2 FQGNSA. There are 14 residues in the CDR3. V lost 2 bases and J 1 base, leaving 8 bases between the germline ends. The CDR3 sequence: CASSLTGTQETQYF. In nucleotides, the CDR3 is TGTGCCAGCAGCTTAACCGGGACCCAAGAGACCCAGTACTTC. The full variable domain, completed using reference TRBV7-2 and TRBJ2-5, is GAGVSQSPSNKVTEKGKDVELRCDPISGHTALYWYRQSLGQGLEFLIYFQGNSAPDKSGLPSDRFSAERTGGSVSTLTIQRTQQEDSAVYLCASSLTGTQETQYFGPGTRLLVL.

CDR3 region: CASSLDRGARTEAFF. CDR3 nucleotide sequence: TGTGCCAGCAGCTTAGATCGGGGGGCACGAACTGAAGCTTTCTTT. This chain links TRBV11-2 with TRBJ1-1; TRBD1 is a possible D gene (6 bases). Trimming shortened V by 0 bases and J by 5 bases, and 13 bases separated the two germline ends. Germline V gives CDR1 SGHAT, CDR2 FQNNGV. This CDR3 region has 15 residues.

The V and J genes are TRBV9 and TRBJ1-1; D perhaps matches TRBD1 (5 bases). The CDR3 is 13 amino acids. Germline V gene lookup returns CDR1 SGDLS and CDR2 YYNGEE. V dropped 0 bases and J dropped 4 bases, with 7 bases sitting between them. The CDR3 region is CASSVVQGTEAFF. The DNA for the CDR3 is TGTGCCAGCAGCGTAGTCCAGGGCACTGAAGCTTTCTTT.